These 9 T cell receptor beta chains were sequenced from one sample in a study of blood T cells in healthy people across ages. The authors ran a second PCR of 7 to 11 cycles using a sample-barcoded 5' primer and a J-beta primer mix. MiXCR, applied by TCRdb to the 5' RACE reads, yields one record per CDR3 protein. The sample lists more than 500,000 distinct CDR3 sequences; 25% to 35% were seen once. The same sample was also used in a study of T cells of mothers and their children.

Sample: blood. Receptors originate from a boy between 2 and 10 years old in good health.

This chain connects TRBV6-4 to TRBJ2-3; unclear D gene. Trimming stripped 3 bases from V and 7 bases from J, with 8 bases between. Germline CDR1 MRHNA, CDR2 SNTAGT. This CDR3 comprises 12 residues. The CDR3 sequence is CASSEKGYTQYF. The CDR3, as DNA: TGTGCCAGCAGTGAAAAAGGATATACGCAGTATTTT.

Concerning this clonotype itself: The CDR3 ends on some other residue instead of the conserved phenylalanine or tryptophan, so this is likely a read error. The chain recombines TRBV6-4 with TRBJ2-3; 7 bases agree with TRBD2. CDR1 MRHNA and CDR2 SNTAGT come from the germline V gene. CDR3 length: 15 amino acids. V lost 3 bases and J lost 0; bases outside the gene matches: 3. The CDR3 region is CASSEAGASTDTQYL. Written as DNA, the CDR3 is TGTGCCAGCAGTGAGGCGGGAGCCAGCACAGATACGCAGTATCTT.

This clonotype was counted only a few times. The chain recombines TRBV7-9 with TRBJ1-4, with D tentatively TRBD1 (6 bases). CDR1 SEHNR and CDR2 FQNEAQ come from the germline V gene (reference sequence). The CDR3 totals 14 residues. Between the trimmed V and J ends, which lost 5 bases and 8 bases, there was a span of 15 bases. CDR3 protein: CASSRDTIDEKLFF. DNA of the CDR3: TGTGCCAGCAGCCGGGACACCATAGACGAAAAACTGTTTTTT.

The CDR3 protein is CASSPWDSNQPQHF. The CDR3 DNA follows: TGTGCCAGCAGCCCCTGGGACAGCAATCAGCCCCAGCATTTT. This chain joins TRBV9 and TRBJ1-5; a possible D gene is TRBD1 (5 bases). Trimming cost V 4 bases and J 1 base, with 9 bases left between them. Germline lookup yields CDR1 SGDLS and CDR2 YYNGEE. The CDR3 is 14 amino acids.

The CDR3 region has the DNA TGTGCCATCAGTGAGCCCGGCCGAGACACCGGGGAGCTGTTTTTT. It translates to CAISEPGRDTGELFF. The genes are TRBV10-3 and TRBJ2-2; D is unclear. The germline CDR1 and CDR2 sequences are ENHRY and SYGVKD. This CDR3 has 15 amino acids. Trimming took 2 bases from V and 3 from J, leaving 10 bases between them.

V usage is TRBV11-2 and J usage is TRBJ2-1; maybe TRBD2 (7 bases). V lost 6 bases to trimming and J lost 4 bases, with 19 bases between them. The CDR3 runs 16 residues. CDR1 and CDR2 (germline): SGHAT, FQNNGV. CDR3 coding DNA: TGTGCCAGCAGTCTCACGGGTGCGGGGGCTTACAATGAGCAGTTCTTC. Translated: CASSLTGAGAYNEQFF.

The rearrangement links TRBV29-1 to TRBJ2-3; tentative D call: TRBD1 (5 bases). CDR1 is SQVTM, CDR2 ANQGSEA, per germline. Trimming removed 1 base at V and 0 bases at J, with 8 bases between. The CDR3 runs 14 residues. The CDR3 protein is CSVEVTASTDTQYF. In DNA, the CDR3 is TGCAGCGTTGAAGTGACAGCTAGCACAGATACGCAGTATTTT.

The rearrangement joins TRBV25-1 to TRBJ1-1; a possible D gene is TRBD1 (5 bases). The length of the CDR3 is 17 residues. CDR1 and CDR2 (germline): MGHDK, SYGVNS. V was shortened by 2 bases and J by 3 bases, with 19 bases between the two germline ends. CDR3 in amino acids: CASSERRRGLGYTEAFF. Here the CDR3 DNA reads TGTGCCAGCAGTGAAAGAAGGAGGGGCTTAGGGTACACTGAAGCTTTCTTT.

This clonotype appeared a few times. The chain links TRBV7-8 to TRBJ2-5, with D perhaps TRBD1 or TRBD2 (5 bases each). Germline assignment: CDR1 SGHVS and CDR2 FQNEAQ. Trimming shortened V by 6 bases and J by 0 bases, and 11 bases separated the two germline ends. The CDR3 runs to 14 residues. CDR3 sequence (DNA): TGTGCCAGCAGAAAGGGACGGGACCAAGAGACCCAGTACTTC. Protein: CASRKGRDQETQYF.